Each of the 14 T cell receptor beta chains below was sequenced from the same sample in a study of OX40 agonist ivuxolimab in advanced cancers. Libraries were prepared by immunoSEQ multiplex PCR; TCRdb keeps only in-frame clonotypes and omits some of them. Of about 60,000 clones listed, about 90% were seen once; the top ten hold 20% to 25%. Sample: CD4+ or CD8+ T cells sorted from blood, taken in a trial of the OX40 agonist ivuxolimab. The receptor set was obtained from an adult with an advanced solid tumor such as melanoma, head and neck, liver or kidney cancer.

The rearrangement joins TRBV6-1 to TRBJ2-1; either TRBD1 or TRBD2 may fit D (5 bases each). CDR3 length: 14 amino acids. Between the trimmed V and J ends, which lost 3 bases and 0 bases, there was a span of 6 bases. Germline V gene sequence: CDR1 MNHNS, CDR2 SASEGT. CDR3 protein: CASSEGVSYNEQFF. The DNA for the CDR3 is TGTGCCAGCAGTGAGGGGGTCTCCTACAATGAGCAGTTCTTC.

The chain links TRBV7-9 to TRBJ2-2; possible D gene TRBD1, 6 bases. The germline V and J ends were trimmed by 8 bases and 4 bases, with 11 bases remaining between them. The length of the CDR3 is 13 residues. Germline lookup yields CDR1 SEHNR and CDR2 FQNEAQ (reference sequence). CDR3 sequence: CASQDRPTGELFF. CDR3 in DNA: TGTGCCAGCCAGGACAGACCCACCGGGGAGCTGTTTTTT.

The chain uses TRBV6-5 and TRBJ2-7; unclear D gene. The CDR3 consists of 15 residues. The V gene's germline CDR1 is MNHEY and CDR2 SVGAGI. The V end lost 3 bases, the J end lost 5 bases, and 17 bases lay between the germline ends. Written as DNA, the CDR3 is TGTGCCAGCAGTTATGAGTCCCTCCTCCCCAACGAGCAGTACTTC. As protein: CASSYESLLPNEQYF.

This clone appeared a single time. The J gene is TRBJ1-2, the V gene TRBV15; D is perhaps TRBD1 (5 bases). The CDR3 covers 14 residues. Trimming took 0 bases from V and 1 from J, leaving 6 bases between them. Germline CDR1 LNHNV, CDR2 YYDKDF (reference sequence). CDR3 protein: CATSRDGGNYGYTF. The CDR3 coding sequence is TGTGCCACCAGCAGAGATGGGGGTAACTATGGCTACACCTTC.

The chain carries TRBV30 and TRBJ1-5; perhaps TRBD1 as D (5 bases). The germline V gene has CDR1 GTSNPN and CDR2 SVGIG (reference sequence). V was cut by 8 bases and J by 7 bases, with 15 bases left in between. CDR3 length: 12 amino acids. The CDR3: CAGGVLGQPQHF. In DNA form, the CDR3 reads TGTGCCGGAGGGGTTTTGGGACAGCCCCAGCATTTT.

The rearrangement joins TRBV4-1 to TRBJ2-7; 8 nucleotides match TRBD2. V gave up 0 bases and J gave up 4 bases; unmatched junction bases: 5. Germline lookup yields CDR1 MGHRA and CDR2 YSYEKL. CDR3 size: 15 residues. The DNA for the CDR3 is TGCGCCAGCAGCCAAGAGCGCGGGAGGACTTACGAGCAGTACTTC. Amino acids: CASSQERGRTYEQYF.

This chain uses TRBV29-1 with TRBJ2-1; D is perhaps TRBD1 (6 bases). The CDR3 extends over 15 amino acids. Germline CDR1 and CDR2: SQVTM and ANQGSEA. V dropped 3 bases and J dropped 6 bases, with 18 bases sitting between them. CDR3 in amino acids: CSVDGTPGSSNEQFF. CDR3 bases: TGCAGCGTTGATGGGACACCCGGATCGAGCAATGAGCAGTTCTTC.

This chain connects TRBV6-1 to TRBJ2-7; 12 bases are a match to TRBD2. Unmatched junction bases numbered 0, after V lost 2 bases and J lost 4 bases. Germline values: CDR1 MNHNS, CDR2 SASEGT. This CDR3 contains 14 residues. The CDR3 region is CASSELAGGYEQYF. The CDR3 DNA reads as TGTGCCAGCAGTGAACTAGCGGGAGGGTACGAGCAGTACTTC.

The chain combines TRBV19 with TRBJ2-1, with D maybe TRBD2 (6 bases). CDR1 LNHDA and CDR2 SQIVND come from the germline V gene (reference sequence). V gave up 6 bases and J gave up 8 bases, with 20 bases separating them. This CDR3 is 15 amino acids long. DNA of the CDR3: TGTGCCAGTAGCTCGACGGGACTGGCAGGCGATGAGCAGTTCTTC. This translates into CASSSTGLAGDEQFF. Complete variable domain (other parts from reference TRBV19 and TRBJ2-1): DGGITQSPKYLFRKEGQNVTLSCEQNLNHDAMYWYRQDPGQGLRLIYYSQIVNDFQKGDIAEGYSVSREKKESFPLTVTSAQKNPTAFYLCASSSTGLAGDEQFFGPGTRLTVL.

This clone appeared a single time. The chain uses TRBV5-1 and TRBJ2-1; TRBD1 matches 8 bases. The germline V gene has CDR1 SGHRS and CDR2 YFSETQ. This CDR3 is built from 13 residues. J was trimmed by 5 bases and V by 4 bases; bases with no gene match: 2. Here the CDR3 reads CASSQTGDNEQFF. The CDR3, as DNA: TGCGCCAGCAGCCAGACAGGGGACAATGAGCAGTTCTTC.

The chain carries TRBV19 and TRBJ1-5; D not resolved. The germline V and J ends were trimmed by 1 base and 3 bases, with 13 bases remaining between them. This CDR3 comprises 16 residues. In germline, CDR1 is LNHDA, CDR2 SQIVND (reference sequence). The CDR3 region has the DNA TGTGCCAGTAGTATAGGATTTCTCGGAGTCAATCAGCCCCAGCATTTT. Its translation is CASSIGFLGVNQPQHF.

CDR3 DNA sequence: TGTGCCAGCAGCCTCCGGGGGAACTACGAGCAGTACTTC. Encoded protein: CASSLRGNYEQYF. This chain connects TRBV5-6 to TRBJ2-7; TRBD2 might be the D (6 bases). Per germline, CDR1 SGHDT and CDR2 YYEEEE. The CDR3 contains 13 residues. The germline V and J ends were trimmed by 4 bases and 3 bases, with 11 bases remaining between them.

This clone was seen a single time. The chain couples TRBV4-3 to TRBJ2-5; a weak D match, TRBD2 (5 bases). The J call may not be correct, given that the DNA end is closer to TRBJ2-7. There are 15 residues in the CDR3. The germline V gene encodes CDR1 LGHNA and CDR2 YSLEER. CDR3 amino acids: CASSPSAGLSYEQYF. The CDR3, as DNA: TGCGCCAGCAGCCCCTCCGCGGGTTTGTCCTACGAGCAGTACTTC.

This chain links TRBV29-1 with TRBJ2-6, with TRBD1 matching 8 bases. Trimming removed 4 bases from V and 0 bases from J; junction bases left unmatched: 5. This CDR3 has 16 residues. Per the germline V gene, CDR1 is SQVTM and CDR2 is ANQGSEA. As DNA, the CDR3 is TGCAGCGTTGCCCCAGGGGGCGCCTCTGGGGCCAACGTCCTGACTTTC. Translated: CSVAPGGASGANVLTF. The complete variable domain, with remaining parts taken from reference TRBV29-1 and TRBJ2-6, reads SAVISQKPSRDICQRGTSLTIQCQVDSQVTMMFWYRQQPGQSLTLIATANQGSEATYESGFVIDKFPISRPNLTFSTLTVSNMSPEDSSIYLCSVAPGGASGANVLTFGAGSRLTVL.